Listed below are T cell receptor beta chains from one sample, sequenced in a study of cytomegalovirus exposure and HLA in healthy donors. Data came from immunoSEQ multiplex PCR; TCRdb stores just in-frame clones and leaves some out. The sample carries 150,000 to 200,000 clones, more than 65% recorded once. Sequenced sample: PBMCs. These receptor sequences come from a man aged 18-30 years in good health and CMV-seropositive. Each CDR3 is given with its conserved first and last residue. The D gene is left open where the match is weak. Rows may omit the clone size; those that give it use once, few, many or a size class.

d_call clone_size j_call v_call cdr3_nt cdr3_aa
TRBD1 once TRBJ1-1 TRBV2 TGTGCCAGCAGTTTAAGCAACAGGGGGATGAACACTGAAGCTTTCTTT CASSLSNRGMNTEAFF
. . TRBJ1-1 TRBV4-3 TGCGCCAGCAGCCGGGGGGGTCTGAACACTGAAGCTTTCTTT CASSRGGLNTEAFF
. . TRBJ1-4 TRBV5-1 TGCGCCAGCAGGGCAGGGGCGCGTGGTAATGAAAAACTGTTTTTT CASRAGARGNEKLFF
. few TRBJ2-5 TRBV10-3 TGTGCCATCAGTGAGGGTTTCACGGGGACCCAGTACTTC CAISEGFTGTQYF
. . TRBJ2-3 TRBV13 TGTGCCAGCAGCCCGTCGACTAGTGGGGATAACACAGATACGCAGTATTTT CASSPSTSGDNTDTQYF
. . TRBJ2-3 TRBV18 TGTGCCAGCTCACCACGGTTGACTCTTTCAGATACGCAGTATTTT CASSPRLTLSDTQYF
. . TRBJ2-7 TRBV10-3 TGTGCCATCAGTGAGAGTTCCCCGGGAGTAGAGCAGTACTTC CAISESSPGVEQYF
TRBD1 . TRBJ1-5 TRBV4-3 TGCGCCAGCAGCCCACAACAGGGGGCGGCCAATCAGCCCCAGCATTTT CASSPQQGAANQPQHF
. once TRBJ2-7 TRBV2 TGTGCCAGCAGTAATTTAAGCAACGAGCAGTACTTC CASSNLSNEQYF
TRBD2 . TRBJ2-5 TRBV11-2 TGTGCCAGCAGCTTAGTCCCTAGCGGGGACCCCGGGACCCAGTACTTC CASSLVPSGDPGTQYF
. . TRBJ1-4 TRBV27 TGTGCCAGCAGCCGTAATGAAAAACTGTTTTTT CASSRNEKLFF
TRBD1 . TRBJ1-1 TRBV13 TGTGCCAGCAGCCGTGACCAGGGGGTAGGATATCCTGAAGCTTTCTTT CASSRDQGVGYPEAFF
TRBD1 . TRBJ2-2 TRBV5-1 TGCGCCAGCAGTTCGGGGGACAGGGCTGGCTCCGGGGAGCTGTTTTTT CASSSGDRAGSGELFF
TRBD1 . TRBJ2-7 TRBV6-5 TGTGCCAGCAGTGATTTGGACAGGGGGCAGGGGCCGGACTTC CASSDLDRGQGPDF
. . TRBJ2-7 TRBV27 TGTGCCAGCTTTGGGCAACTAGGACAGACCTACGAGCAGTACTTC CASFGQLGQTYEQYF
TRBD1 once TRBJ2-7 TRBV28 TGTGCCAGCAGTTTGACAGGGAGAACCTACGAGCAGTACTTC CASSLTGRTYEQYF
. . TRBJ2-1 TRBV15 TGCGCCACCAGCAGAGATCGGGGAACAGACTCAGGGCAGTTCTTC CATSRDRGTDSGQFF
TRBD2 . TRBJ2-2 TRBV19 TGTGCCAGTAGTACGGGGGGGGACTTCACCGGGGAGCTGTTTTTT CASSTGGDFTGELFF
TRBD2 few TRBJ2-2 TRBV11-2 TGTGCCAGCAGCTCGGGACTAGCGGGAGGAACAAATATCCCCGGGGAGCTGTTTTTT CASSSGLAGGTNIPGELFF
TRBD1 . TRBJ2-7 TRBV6-1 TGTGCCAGCAGCCGTAGGACAGGATTCTCCTACGAGCAGTACTTC CASSRRTGFSYEQYF
. . TRBJ2-3 TRBV5-5 TGTGCCAGCAGCTCACAGCACACTAGCACAGATACGCAGTATTTT CASSSQHTSTDTQYF
TRBD1 . TRBJ2-1 TRBV4-1 TGCGCCAGCAGCCAGGGGCCCGGACAGGGGGATCAGTTCTTC CASSQGPGQGDQFF
. once TRBJ1-1 TRBV6-1 TGTGCCAGCAGTGAACATACAAGGAACACTGAAGCTTTCTTT CASSEHTRNTEAFF
TRBD1 . TRBJ2-7 TRBV19 TGTGCCAGTAGTATAGTCGGGACAGGGGACTACGAGCAGTACTTC CASSIVGTGDYEQYF
. . TRBJ2-1 TRBV7-2 TGTGCCAGCAGCATAAGGGCGTGGGGGGTAGGTGAGCAGTTCTTC CASSIRAWGVGEQFF
. . TRBJ1-4 TRBV7-2 TGTGCCAGCAGCTTAGCGCCGACAGCAACTAATGAAAAACTGTTTTTT CASSLAPTATNEKLFF
. once TRBJ1-4 TRBV7-9 TGTGCCAGCAGCTTAGAGGCCCCAGGGGCAACTAATGAAAAACTGTTTTTT CASSLEAPGATNEKLFF
. . TRBJ2-2 TRBV10-3 TGTGCCATCAGGGGGGGAGTGAACACCGGGGAGCTGTTTTTT CAIRGGVNTGELFF
TRBD1 once TRBJ1-3 TRBV6-5 TGCGCCAGCAGTTACTCGCGGGACAGCGCTATTCACACCATATATTTT CASSYSRDSAIHTIYF
. once TRBJ2-1 TRBV5-8 TGTGCCAGCAGCCAACAGTGGAATGAGCAGTTCTTC CASSQQWNEQFF
TRBD1 . TRBJ1-5 TRBV7-2 TGTGCCAGCAGCTTACCAGGGGCAGGGGGGCCCCAGCATTTT CASSLPGAGGPQHF
. . TRBJ2-1 TRBV18 TGTGCCAGCTCACCCCAACAAAGCTCCTACAATGAGCAGTTCTTC CASSPQQSSYNEQFF